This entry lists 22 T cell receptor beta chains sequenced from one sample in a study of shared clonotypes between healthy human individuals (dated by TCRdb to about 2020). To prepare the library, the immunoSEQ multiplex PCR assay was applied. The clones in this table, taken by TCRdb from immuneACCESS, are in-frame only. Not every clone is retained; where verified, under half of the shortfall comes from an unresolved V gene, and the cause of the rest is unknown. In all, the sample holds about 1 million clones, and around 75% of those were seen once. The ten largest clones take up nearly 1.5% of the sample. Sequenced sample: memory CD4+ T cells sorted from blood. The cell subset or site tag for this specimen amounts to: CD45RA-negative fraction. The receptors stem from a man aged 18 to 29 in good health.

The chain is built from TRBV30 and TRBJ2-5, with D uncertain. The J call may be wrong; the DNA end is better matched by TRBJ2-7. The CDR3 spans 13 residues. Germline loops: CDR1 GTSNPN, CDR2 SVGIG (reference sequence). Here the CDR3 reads CAWSPWSANEQYF. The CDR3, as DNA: TGTGCCTGGAGTCCATGGAGCGCCAACGAGCAGTACTTC.

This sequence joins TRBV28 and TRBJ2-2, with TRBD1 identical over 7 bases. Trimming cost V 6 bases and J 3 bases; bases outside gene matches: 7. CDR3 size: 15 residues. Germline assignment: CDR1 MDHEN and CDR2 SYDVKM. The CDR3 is CASSPNDRDTGELFF. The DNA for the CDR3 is TGTGCCAGCAGCCCCAACGACAGGGACACCGGGGAGCTGTTTTTT.

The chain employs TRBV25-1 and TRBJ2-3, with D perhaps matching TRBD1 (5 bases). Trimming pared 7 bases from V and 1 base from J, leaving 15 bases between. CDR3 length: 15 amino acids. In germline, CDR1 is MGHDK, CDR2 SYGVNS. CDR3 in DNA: TGTGCCAGCACCGATGGGCAGGGCCGCACAGATACGCAGTATTTT. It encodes CASTDGQGRTDTQYF.

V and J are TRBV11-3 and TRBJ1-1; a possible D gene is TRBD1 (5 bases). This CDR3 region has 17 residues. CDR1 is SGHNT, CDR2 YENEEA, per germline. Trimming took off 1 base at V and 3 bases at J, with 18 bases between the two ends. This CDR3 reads CASSLGGGLKSDTEAFF. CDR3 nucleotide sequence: TGTGCCAGCAGCTTAGGGGGGGGTTTAAAATCGGACACTGAAGCTTTCTTT.

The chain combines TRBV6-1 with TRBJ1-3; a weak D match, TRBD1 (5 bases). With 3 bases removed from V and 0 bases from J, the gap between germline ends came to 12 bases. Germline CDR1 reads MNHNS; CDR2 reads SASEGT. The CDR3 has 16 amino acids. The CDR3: CASSEGTAPSGNTIYF. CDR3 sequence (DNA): TGTGCCAGCAGTGAGGGGACCGCTCCCTCTGGAAACACCATATATTTT.

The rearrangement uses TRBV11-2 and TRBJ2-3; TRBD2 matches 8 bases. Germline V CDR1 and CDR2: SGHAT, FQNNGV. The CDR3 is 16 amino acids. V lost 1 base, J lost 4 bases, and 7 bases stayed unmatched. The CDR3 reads CASSLVSGSSADTQYF. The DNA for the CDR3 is TGTGCCAGCAGCTTAGTCAGCGGGAGTAGCGCAGATACGCAGTATTTT.

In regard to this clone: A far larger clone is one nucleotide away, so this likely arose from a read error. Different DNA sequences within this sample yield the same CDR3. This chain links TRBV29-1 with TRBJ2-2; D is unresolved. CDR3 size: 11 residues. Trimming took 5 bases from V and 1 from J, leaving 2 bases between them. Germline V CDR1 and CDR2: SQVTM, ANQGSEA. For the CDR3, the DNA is TGCAGCGTTAGGAACACCGGGGAGCTGTTTTTT. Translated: CSVRNTGELFF.

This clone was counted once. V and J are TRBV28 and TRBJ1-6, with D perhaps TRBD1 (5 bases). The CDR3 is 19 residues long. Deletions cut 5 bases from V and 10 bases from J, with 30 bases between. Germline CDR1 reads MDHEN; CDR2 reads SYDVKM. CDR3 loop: CASSQTPRGFRQGISPLHF. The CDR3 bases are TGTGCCAGCAGTCAAACACCTCGAGGGTTTCGTCAGGGTATATCACCCCTCCACTTT.

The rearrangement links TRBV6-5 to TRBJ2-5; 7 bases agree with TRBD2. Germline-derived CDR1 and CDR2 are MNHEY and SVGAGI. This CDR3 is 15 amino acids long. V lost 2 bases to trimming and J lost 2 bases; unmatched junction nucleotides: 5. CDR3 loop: CASSYLRGSQETQYF. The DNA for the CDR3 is TGTGCCAGCAGTTACCTGCGGGGGTCACAAGAGACCCAGTACTTC.

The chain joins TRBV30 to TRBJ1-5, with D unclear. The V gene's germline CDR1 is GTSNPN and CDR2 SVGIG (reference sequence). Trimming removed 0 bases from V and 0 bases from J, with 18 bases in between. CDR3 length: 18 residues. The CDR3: CAWSVSRTSLGSNQPQHF. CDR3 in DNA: TGTGCCTGGAGTGTGAGCAGGACTTCCTTAGGTAGCAATCAGCCCCAGCATTTT.

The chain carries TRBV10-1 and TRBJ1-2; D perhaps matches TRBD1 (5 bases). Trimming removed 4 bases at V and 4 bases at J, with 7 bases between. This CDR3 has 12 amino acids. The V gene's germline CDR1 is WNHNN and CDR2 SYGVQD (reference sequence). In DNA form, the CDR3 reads TGCGCCAGCAGTGGGGGCCTCTATGGCTACACCTTC. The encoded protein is CASSGGLYGYTF.

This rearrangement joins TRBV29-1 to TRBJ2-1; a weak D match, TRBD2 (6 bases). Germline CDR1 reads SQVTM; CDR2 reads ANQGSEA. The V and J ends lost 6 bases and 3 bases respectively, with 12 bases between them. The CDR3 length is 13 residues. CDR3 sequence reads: CSVGGTDYNEQFF. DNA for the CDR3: TGCAGCGTCGGTGGGACTGACTACAATGAGCAGTTCTTC.

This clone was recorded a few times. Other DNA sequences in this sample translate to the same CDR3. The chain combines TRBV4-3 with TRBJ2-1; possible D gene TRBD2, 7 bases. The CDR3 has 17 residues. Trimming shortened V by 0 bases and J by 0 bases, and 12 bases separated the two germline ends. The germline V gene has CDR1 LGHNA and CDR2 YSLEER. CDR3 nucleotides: TGCGCCAGCAGCCAAGATAGGGGGGGGAGCTCCTACAATGAGCAGTTCTTC. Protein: CASSQDRGGSSYNEQFF.

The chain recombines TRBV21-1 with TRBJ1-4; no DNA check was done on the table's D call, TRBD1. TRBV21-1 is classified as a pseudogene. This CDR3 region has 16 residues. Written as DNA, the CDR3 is TGTGCCAGCAGCAAAGACAGGGTGGGCAGGGTTGAAAAACTGTTTTTT. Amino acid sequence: CASSKDRVGRVEKLFF.

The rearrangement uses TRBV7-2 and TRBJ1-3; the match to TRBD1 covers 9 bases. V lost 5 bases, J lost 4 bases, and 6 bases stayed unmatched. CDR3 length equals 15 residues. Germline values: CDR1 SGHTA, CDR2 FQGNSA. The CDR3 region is CASSTTTGGGNTIYF. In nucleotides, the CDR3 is TGTGCCAGCAGCACAACGACAGGGGGAGGAAACACCATATATTTT.

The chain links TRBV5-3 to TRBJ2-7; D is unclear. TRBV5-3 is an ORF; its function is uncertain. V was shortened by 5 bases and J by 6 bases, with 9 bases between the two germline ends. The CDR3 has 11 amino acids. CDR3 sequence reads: CARSFPVEQYF. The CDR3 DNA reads TGTGCCAGAAGTTTCCCCGTCGAGCAGTACTTC.

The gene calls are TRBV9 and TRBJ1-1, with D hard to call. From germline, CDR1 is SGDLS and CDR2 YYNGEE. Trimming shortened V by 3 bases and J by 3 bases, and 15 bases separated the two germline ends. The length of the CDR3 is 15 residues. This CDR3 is CASSAGRLSYTEAFF. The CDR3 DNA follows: TGTGCCAGCAGCGCTGGAAGACTGTCTTACACTGAAGCTTTCTTT.

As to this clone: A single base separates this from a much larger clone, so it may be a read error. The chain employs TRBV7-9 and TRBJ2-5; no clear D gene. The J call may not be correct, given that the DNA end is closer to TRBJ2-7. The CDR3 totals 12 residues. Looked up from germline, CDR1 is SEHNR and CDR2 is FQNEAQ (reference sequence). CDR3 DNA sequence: TGTGCCAGCAGCTTAGGCACCTACGAGCAGTACTTC. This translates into CASSLGTYEQYF.

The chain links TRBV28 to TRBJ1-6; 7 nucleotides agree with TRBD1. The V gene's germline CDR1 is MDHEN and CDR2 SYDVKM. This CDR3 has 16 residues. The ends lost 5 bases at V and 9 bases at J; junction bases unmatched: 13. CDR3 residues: CASSMGTEGFSSPLHF. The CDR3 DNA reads TGTGCCAGCAGTATGGGGACAGAGGGGTTTAGTTCACCCCTCCACTTT.

The CDR3 region is CASRHGGTEAFF. The CDR3 bases are TGTGCCAGCAGACACGGCGGGACTGAAGCTTTCTTT. V gene TRBV28 combines with J gene TRBJ1-1; D uncertain. Deletions cut 6 bases from V and 5 bases from J, with 10 bases between. Germline lookup yields CDR1 MDHEN and CDR2 SYDVKM. The length of the CDR3 is 12 residues.

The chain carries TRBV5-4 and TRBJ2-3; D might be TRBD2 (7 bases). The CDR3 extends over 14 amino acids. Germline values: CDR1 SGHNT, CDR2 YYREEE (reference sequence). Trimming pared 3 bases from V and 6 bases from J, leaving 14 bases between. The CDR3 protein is CASSYGLGGDTQYF. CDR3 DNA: TGTGCCAGCAGCTATGGACTAGGGGGGGATACGCAGTATTTT.

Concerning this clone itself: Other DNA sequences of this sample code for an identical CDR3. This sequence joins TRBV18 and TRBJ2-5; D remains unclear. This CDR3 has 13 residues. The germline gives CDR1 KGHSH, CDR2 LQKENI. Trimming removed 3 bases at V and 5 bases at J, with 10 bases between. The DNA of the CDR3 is TGTGCCAGCTCACCGCCGTCCCGGGAGACCCAGTACTTC. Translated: CASSPPSRETQYF.